This T cell receptor beta chain was sequenced in a study of post-analysis software for immune sequencing data. On the study more broadly: The patients showed relapsing-remitting, secondary progressive and progressive-relapsing multiple sclerosis courses. Broader study findings: Five TRBV segments were more frequent in patients than controls; TRBV5-6, TRBV5-1 and TRBV20-1 belonged to this group. Normalized Chao1 diversity in multiple sclerosis patients fell significantly below that of controls. Co-batched samples clustered tightly together by F measure.

On this clonotype itself: Its antigen is undetermined.

Prepared libraries of TCR beta cDNA carried unique molecular identifiers. The authors obtained 500,000 or so cDNA molecules from approximately 1 to 10 million T cells. Each CDR3 protein gets one entry after TCRdb re-called the PCR reads with MiXCR. Here the sample spans about 540,000 distinct CDR3 sequences, 34% being singletons. The CDR3 is 16 residues long. The V end lost 3 bases, the J end lost 4 bases, and 18 bases lay between the germline ends. Germline CDR1 is ENHRY and CDR2 is SYGVKD. Sequencing used blood. The rearrangement uses TRBV10-3 and TRBJ1-1; a weak D match, TRBD1 (5 bases). The receptor was isolated from a girl under 18 with multiple sclerosis. The CDR3 nucleotides are TGTGCCATCAGTGAAATAGGTATGGGGGATAGCACTGAAGCTTTCTTT. Translated, it gives CAISEIGMGDSTEAFF.